The rows below give T cell receptor beta chains drawn from one sample of a study of cytomegalovirus exposure and HLA in healthy donors. Here immunoSEQ multiplex PCR was the method, and the copy in TCRdb shows in-frame clones only, minus some. The sample contains about 100,000 clones, about 72% of which appear only once. Specimen: PBMCs. The source is a woman aged 55-69 years in good health and CMV-seropositive. CDR3s include the opening cysteine and the closing phenylalanine or tryptophan.

V: TRBV11-2; J: TRBJ1-3; CDR3: CASGTRGGLGNTIYF
V: TRBV6-5; J: TRBJ1-2; CDR3: CASSPSGSLRGYTF
V: TRBV29-1; J: TRBJ2-1; CDR3: CSVRRGSYNEQFF
V: TRBV5-4; J: TRBJ1-2; CDR3: CASRTGQGPYGYTF
V: TRBV5-1; J: TRBJ2-3; CDR3: CASSLKRTDTQYF
V: TRBV6-4; J: TRBJ2-1; CDR3: CASSGAGGSGEQFF
V: TRBV14; J: TRBJ2-2; CDR3: CASSQDLRSNTGELFF
V: TRBV2; J: TRBJ2-2; CDR3: CASSVLGGGSWTGELFF
V: TRBV6-1; J: TRBJ1-5; CDR3: CASSSQPYSNQPQHF
V: TRBV28; J: TRBJ2-5; CDR3: CASQIPLSGEETQYF
V: TRBV4-2; J: TRBJ2-7; CDR3: CASSQTTSGSYEQYF
V: TRBV6-1; J: TRBJ2-4; CDR3: CASSEMAGAANIQYF
V: TRBV27; J: TRBJ1-2; CDR3: CASSPDTGGSGGYTF
V: TRBV20-1; J: TRBJ1-2; CDR3: CSARGPGGYTF
V: TRBV2; J: TRBJ2-7; CDR3: CASSVEGSSSYEQYF
V: TRBV7-9; J: TRBJ1-1; CDR3: CASSPPGSGPPNTEAFF
V: TRBV5-6; J: TRBJ2-5; CDR3: CASSTGLAGSWETQYF
V: TRBV13; J: TRBJ2-1; CDR3: CASSWWTGGNNEQFF